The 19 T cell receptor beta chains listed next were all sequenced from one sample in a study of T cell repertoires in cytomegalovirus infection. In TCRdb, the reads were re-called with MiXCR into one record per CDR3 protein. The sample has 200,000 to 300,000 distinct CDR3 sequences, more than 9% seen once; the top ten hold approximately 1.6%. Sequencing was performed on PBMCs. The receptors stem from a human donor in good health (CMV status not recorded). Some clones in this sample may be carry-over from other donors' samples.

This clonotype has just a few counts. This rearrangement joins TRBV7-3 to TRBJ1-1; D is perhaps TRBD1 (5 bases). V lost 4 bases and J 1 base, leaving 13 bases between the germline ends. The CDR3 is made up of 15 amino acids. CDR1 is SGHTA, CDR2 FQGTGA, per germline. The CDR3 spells CASSSSPRANTEAFF. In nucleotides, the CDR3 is TGTGCCAGCAGCTCCTCCCCCAGGGCGAACACTGAAGCTTTCTTT.

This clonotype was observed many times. CDR3 sequence: CASSLDFVATQYF. CDR3 nucleotides: TGTGCCAGCAGCTTAGATTTCGTCGCTACGCAGTATTTT. V gene TRBV7-2 combines with J gene TRBJ2-3; D not certain. Deletions cut 1 base from V and 8 bases from J, with 10 bases between. The length of the CDR3 is 13 residues. Germline values: CDR1 SGHTA, CDR2 FQGNSA.

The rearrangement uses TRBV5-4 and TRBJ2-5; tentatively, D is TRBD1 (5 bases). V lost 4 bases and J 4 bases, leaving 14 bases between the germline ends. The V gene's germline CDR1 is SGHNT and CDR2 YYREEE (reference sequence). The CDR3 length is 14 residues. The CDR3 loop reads CASSLVSTGETQYF. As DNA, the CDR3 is TGTGCCAGCAGCCTAGTCTCTACAGGAGAGACCCAGTACTTC.

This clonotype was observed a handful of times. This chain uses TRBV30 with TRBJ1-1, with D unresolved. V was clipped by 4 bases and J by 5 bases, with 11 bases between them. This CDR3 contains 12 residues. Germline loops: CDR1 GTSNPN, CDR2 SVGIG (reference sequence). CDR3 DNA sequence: TGTGCCTGGAATACAGTAGAAACTGAAGCTTTCTTT. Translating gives CAWNTVETEAFF.

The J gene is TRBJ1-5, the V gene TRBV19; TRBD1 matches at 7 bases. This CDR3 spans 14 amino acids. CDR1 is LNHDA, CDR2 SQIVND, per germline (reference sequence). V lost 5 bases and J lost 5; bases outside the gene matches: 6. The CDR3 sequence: CASSLTGRDQPQHF. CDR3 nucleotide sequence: TGTGCCAGTAGTCTGACAGGGCGGGATCAGCCCCAGCATTTT.

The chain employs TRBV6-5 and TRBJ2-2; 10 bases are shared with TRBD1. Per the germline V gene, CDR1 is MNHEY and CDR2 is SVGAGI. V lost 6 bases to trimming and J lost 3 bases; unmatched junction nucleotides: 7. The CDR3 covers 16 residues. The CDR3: CASSPGQGVDTGELFF. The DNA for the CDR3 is TGTGCCAGCAGCCCAGGACAGGGGGTAGACACCGGGGAGCTGTTTTTT.

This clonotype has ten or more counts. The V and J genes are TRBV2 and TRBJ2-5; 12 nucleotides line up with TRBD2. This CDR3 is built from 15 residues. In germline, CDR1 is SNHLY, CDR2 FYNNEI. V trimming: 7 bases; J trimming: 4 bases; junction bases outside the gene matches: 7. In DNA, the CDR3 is TGTGCCAGCAAGGAGGCTAGCGGGAGGGGAGAGACCCAGTACTTC. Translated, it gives CASKEASGRGETQYF.

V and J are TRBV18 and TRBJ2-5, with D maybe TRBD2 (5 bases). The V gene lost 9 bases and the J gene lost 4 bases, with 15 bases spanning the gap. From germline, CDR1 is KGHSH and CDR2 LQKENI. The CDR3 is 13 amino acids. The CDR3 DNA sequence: TGTGCCAGTATACGAAGGGAGTCAGAGACCCAGTACTTC. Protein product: CASIRRESETQYF. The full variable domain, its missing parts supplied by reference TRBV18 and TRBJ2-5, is NAGVMQNPRHLVRRRGQEARLRCSPMKGHSHVYWYRQLPEEGLKFMVYLQKENIIDESGMPKERFSAEFPKEGPSILRIQQVVRGDSAAYFCASIRRESETQYFGPGTRLLVL.

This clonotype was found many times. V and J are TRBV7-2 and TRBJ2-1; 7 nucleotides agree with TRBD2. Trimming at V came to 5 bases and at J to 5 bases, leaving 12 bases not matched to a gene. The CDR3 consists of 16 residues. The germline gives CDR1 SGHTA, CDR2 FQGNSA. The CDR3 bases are TGTGCCAGCAGCCATGGAGCGGGATGGGGGGACAATGAGCAGTTCTTC. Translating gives CASSHGAGWGDNEQFF.

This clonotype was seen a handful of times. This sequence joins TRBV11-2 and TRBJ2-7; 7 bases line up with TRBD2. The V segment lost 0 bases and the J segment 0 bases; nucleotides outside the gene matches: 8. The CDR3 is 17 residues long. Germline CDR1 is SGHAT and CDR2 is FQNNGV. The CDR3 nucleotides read TGTGCCAGCAGCTTAGATAGTTGGGGGGGTGACTCCTACGAGCAGTACTTC. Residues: CASSLDSWGGDSYEQYF.

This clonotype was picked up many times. CDR3 sequence: CASSQDGGNYNEQFF. CDR3 in DNA: TGCGCCAGCAGCCAAGACGGCGGGAATTACAATGAGCAGTTCTTC. The gene calls are TRBV4-1 and TRBJ2-1, with TRBD2 as a possible D gene (6 bases). The ends were cut back, 0 bases at V and 4 bases at J, with 10 bases in the middle. This CDR3 has 15 amino acids. Germline CDR1 is MGHRA and CDR2 is YSYEKL.

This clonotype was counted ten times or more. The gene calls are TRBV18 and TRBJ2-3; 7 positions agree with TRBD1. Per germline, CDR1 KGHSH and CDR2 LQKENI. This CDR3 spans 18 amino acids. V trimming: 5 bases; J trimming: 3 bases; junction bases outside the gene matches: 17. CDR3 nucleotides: TGTGCCAGCTCATCCCGGGGACAGCCGTCGGTCAAGACAGATACGCAGTATTTT. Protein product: CASSSRGQPSVKTDTQYF.

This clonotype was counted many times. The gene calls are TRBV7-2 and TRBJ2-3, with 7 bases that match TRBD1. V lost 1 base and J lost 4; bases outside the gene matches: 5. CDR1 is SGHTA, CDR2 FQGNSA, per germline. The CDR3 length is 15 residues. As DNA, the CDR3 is TGTGCCAGCAGCTTAGATCTTCAGGGGGCAGATACGCAGTATTTT. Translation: CASSLDLQGADTQYF.

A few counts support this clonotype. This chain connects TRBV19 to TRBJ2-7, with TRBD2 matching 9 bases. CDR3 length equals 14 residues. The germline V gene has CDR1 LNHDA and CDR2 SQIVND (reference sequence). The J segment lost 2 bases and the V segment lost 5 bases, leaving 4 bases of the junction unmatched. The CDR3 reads CASSGLAGAYEQYF. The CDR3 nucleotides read TGTGCCAGTAGTGGGTTAGCGGGGGCCTACGAGCAGTACTTC.

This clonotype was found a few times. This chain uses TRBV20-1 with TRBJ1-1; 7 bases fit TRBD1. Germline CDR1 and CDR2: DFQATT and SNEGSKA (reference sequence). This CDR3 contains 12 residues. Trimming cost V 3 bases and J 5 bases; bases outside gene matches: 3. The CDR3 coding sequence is TGCAGTGCTAGGAAACAGGGGACTGAAGCTTTCTTT. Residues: CSARKQGTEAFF.

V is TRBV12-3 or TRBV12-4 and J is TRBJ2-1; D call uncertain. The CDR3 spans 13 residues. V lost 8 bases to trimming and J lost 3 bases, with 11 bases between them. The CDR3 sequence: CASGSSGYNEQFF. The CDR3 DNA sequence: TGTGCCAGCGGTTCCTCAGGCTACAATGAGCAGTTCTTC.

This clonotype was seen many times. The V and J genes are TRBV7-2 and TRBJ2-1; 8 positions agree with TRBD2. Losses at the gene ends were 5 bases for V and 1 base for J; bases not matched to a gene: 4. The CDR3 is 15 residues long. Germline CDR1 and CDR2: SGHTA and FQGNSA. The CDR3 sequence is CASSPPGGSYNEQFF. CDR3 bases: TGTGCCAGCAGCCCGCCGGGGGGGTCCTACAATGAGCAGTTCTTC.

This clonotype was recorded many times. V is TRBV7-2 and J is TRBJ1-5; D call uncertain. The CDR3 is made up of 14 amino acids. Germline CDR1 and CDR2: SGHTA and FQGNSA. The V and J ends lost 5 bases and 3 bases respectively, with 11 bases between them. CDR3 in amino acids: CASSPDTYNQPQHF. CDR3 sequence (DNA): TGTGCCAGCAGCCCTGACACTTACAATCAGCCCCAGCATTTT.

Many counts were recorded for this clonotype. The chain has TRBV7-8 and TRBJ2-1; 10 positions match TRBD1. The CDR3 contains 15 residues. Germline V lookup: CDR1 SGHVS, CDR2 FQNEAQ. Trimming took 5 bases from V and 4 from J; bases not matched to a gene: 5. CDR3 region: CASSRGTGVYNEQFF. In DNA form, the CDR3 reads TGTGCCAGCAGCCGAGGGACAGGGGTTTACAATGAGCAGTTCTTC.